The clone carrying this T cell receptor (beta chain) was counted at least ten times. From the reads, TCRdb called clonotypes with MiXCR, one entry per CDR3 protein. The data contain about 530,000 distinct CDR3 sequences, approximately 26% of them seen just once; the ten biggest clones take up roughly an eighth. This entry belongs to a study of T cell repertoires in cytomegalovirus infection. In the study overall: The public TCR beta signatures pointed to both CMV infection and matching HLA type.

The V gene's germline CDR1 is LGHNA and CDR2 YSLEER. Trimming removed 7 bases from V and 2 bases from J, with 12 bases in between. This CDR3 is built from 15 residues. Specimen: PBMCs. The V and J genes are TRBV4-3 and TRBJ1-6, with D possibly being TRBD1 (6 bases). The receptor was derived from a human donor in good health (CMV status not recorded). Some clones in this sample may be carry-over from other donors' samples. The CDR3 is CASNNRDTYNSPLHF. The CDR3 nucleotides are TGCGCCAGCAACAACCGGGACACCTATAATTCACCCCTCCACTTT.